This T cell receptor (beta chain) was sequenced for a study of T cell repertoires in cytomegalovirus infection. General study findings and limits: Identification of carriers of CMV plus the relevant HLA was performed using cumulative public TCR beta family frequency. There were HLA-C-restricted CMV-specific TCR beta clonotypes dominating the ex vivo response.

The CDR3 has 15 amino acids. V lost 3 bases and J lost 0, with 9 bases in between. Germline V gives CDR1 MDHEN, CDR2 SYDVKM. This clonotype was seen a few times. Its antigen remains unknown. From the reads, TCRdb called clonotypes with MiXCR, one entry per CDR3 protein. Of 500,000 or so distinct CDR3 sequences in the sample, approximately 16% were seen once. Sequencing used CD8+ T cells from PBMCs. The chain recombines TRBV28 with TRBJ2-1; D not certain. This receptor was identified in a human donor in good health (CMV status not recorded). Some clones in this sample may be carry-over from other donors' samples. In DNA form, the CDR3 reads TGTGCCAGCAGTTTTGACAAGAGCTCCTACAATGAGCAGTTCTTC. Amino acid sequence: CASSFDKSSYNEQFF.